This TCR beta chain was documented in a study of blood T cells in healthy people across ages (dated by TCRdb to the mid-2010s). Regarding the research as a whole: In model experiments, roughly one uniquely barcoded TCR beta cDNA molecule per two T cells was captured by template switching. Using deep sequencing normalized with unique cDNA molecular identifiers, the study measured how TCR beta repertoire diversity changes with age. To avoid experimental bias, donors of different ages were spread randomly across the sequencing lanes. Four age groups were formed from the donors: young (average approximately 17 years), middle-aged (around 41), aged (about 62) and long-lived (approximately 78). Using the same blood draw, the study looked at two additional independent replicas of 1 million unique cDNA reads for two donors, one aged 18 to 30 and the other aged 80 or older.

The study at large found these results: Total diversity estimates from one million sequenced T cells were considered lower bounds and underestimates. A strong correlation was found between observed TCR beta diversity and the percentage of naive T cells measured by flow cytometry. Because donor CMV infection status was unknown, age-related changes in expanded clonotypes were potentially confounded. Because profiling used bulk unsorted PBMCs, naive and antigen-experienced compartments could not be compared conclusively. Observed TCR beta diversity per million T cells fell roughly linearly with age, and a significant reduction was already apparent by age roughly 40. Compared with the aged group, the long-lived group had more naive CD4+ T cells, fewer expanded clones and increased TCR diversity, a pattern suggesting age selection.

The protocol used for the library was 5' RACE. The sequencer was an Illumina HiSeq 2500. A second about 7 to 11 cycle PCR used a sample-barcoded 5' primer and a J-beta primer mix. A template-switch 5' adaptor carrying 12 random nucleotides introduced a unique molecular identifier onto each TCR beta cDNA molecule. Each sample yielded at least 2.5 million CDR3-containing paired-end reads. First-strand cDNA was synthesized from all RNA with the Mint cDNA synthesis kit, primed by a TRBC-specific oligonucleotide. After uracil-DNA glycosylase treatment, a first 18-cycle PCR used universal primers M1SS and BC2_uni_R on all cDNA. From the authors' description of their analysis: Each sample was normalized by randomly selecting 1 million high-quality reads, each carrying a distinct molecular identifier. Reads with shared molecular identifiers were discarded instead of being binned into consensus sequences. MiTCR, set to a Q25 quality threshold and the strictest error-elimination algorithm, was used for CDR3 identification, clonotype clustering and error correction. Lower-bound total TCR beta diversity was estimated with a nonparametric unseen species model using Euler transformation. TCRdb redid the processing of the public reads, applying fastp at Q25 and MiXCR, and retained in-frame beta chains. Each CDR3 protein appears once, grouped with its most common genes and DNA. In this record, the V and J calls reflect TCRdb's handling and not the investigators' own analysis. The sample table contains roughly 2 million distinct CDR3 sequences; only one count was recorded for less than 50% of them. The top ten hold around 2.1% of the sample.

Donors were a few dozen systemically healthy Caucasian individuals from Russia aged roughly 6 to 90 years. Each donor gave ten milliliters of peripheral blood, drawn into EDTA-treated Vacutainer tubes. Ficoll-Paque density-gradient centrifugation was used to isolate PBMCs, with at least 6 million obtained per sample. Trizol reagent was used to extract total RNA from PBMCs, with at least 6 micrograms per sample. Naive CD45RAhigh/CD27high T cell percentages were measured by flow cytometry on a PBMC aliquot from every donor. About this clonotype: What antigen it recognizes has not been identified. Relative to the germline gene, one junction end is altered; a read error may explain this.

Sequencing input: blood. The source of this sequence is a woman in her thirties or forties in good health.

The encoded CDR3 is CASSLAVGLPYNERFF. The DNA sequence is given as TGCGCCAGCAGCTTGGCCGTGGGTCTTCCGTACAATGAGCGGTTCTTC. Here the chain combines TRBV5-1 and TRBJ2-1; the D gene cannot be resolved reliably. CDR1 and CDR2 (SGHRS, YFSETQ) derive from the germline V gene. From the cysteine up to the phenylalanine, the CDR3 has a length of 16 residues. Of all the DNA, just the CDR3 is kept, 48 bases in frame from base 1.